These T cell receptor beta chains were read from a single sample in a study of T cell responses to AZD1222 COVID-19 vaccine. Using immunoSEQ multiplex PCR, the repertoire was profiled, and TCRdb retains in-frame clones only, with some absent. The sample includes some 140,000 clones, approximately 88% of them seen just once. The sequenced sample was peripheral blood, obtained on day 0 of AZD1222 vaccination. These receptors originate from an adult in good health. CDR3s include the opening cysteine and the closing phenylalanine or tryptophan. The D gene is left open where the match is weak. The size entry is marked missing in some rows and otherwise reads once, few, many or a size class.

clone size: few; J gene: TRBJ1-2; D gene: NA; V gene: TRBV28; CDR3 DNA: TGTGCCACCGAGGGGAACAGGGCTGGGGGCTACACCTTC; CDR3 protein: CATEGNRAGGYTF
clone size: NA; J gene: TRBJ1-1; D gene: NA; V gene: TRBV6-6; CDR3 DNA: TGTGCCAGCAGTTCGGGGGTTCGCACTGAAGCTTTCTTT; CDR3 protein: CASSSGVRTEAFF
clone size: once; J gene: TRBJ2-3; D gene: NA; V gene: TRBV9; CDR3 DNA: TGTGCCAGCAGCAGCGGGACAGTCAGCACAGATACGCAGTATTTT; CDR3 protein: CASSSGTVSTDTQYF
clone size: NA; J gene: TRBJ1-1; D gene: NA; V gene: TRBV28; CDR3 DNA: TGTGCCAGCACCCCGGGGGGACGGAACATGAACACTGAAGCTTTCTTT; CDR3 protein: CASTPGGRNMNTEAFF
clone size: NA; J gene: TRBJ1-1; D gene: TRBD1; V gene: TRBV18; CDR3 DNA: TGTGCCAGCTCAACAGGGGGCGGCACTGAAGCTTTCTTT; CDR3 protein: CASSTGGGTEAFF
clone size: NA; J gene: TRBJ2-1; D gene: NA; V gene: TRBV9; CDR3 DNA: TGTGCCAGCAGCGTAGCCGTCCAGGTAGACAATGAGCAGTTCTTC; CDR3 protein: CASSVAVQVDNEQFF
clone size: NA; J gene: TRBJ1-3; D gene: NA; V gene: TRBV19; CDR3 DNA: TGTGCCAGTACCGAATGGAGACCTGGAAACACCATATATTTT; CDR3 protein: CASTEWRPGNTIYF
clone size: NA; J gene: TRBJ2-5; D gene: NA; V gene: TRBV30; CDR3 DNA: TGTGCCTGGAGTGTAGGCGGGTGGGAGACCCAGTACTTC; CDR3 protein: CAWSVGGWETQYF
clone size: NA; J gene: TRBJ1-1; D gene: NA; V gene: TRBV7-9; CDR3 DNA: TGTGCCAGCAGCTTAATGGACACTGAAGCTTTCTTT; CDR3 protein: CASSLMDTEAFF
clone size: NA; J gene: TRBJ1-2; D gene: TRBD1; V gene: TRBV6-5; CDR3 DNA: TGTGCCAGCAGTTACCCGGGACAGGGACCATTCGGCTACACCTTC; CDR3 protein: CASSYPGQGPFGYTF
clone size: NA; J gene: TRBJ2-3; D gene: TRBD2; V gene: TRBV7-7; CDR3 DNA: TGTGCCAGCAGCTTAAGTAGCGGGGGCACAGATACGCAGTATTTT; CDR3 protein: CASSLSSGGTDTQYF
clone size: NA; J gene: TRBJ2-3; D gene: TRBD2; V gene: TRBV6-1; CDR3 DNA: TGTGCCAGCAGTGACTTCGGACTAGCGGGGGGGCCCTTGGCAGATACGCAGTATTTT; CDR3 protein: CASSDFGLAGGPLADTQYF
clone size: NA; J gene: TRBJ1-2; D gene: NA; V gene: TRBV12-3/TRBV12-4; CDR3 DNA: TGTGCCAGCGGATCTTTAGGGTATGGCTACACCTTC; CDR3 protein: CASGSLGYGYTF
clone size: NA; J gene: TRBJ1-2; D gene: NA; V gene: TRBV28; CDR3 DNA: TGTGCCAGCAGTTATTACCGGGCCCACTATGGCTACACCTTC; CDR3 protein: CASSYYRAHYGYTF
clone size: once; J gene: TRBJ2-7; D gene: NA; V gene: TRBV4-2; CDR3 DNA: TGTGCCAGCAGCCAATCGCTGTCGGGGCTTGGCGCCTACGAGCAGTACTTC; CDR3 protein: CASSQSLSGLGAYEQYF
clone size: NA; J gene: TRBJ2-7; D gene: TRBD1; V gene: TRBV28; CDR3 DNA: TGTGCCAGCAGCGGACAGGGTGAACGTTACGAGCAGTACTTC; CDR3 protein: CASSGQGERYEQYF
clone size: NA; J gene: TRBJ1-5; D gene: NA; V gene: TRBV5-1; CDR3 DNA: TGCGCCAGCAGCTTGGGCAGGGATAATCAGCCCCAGCATTTT; CDR3 protein: CASSLGRDNQPQHF
clone size: NA; J gene: TRBJ2-7; D gene: NA; V gene: TRBV29-1; CDR3 DNA: TGCAGCGTTGAGAGGGGCTACGAGCAGTACTTC; CDR3 protein: CSVERGYEQYF
clone size: NA; J gene: TRBJ1-1; D gene: NA; V gene: TRBV29-1; CDR3 DNA: TGCAGCGTTGTGAACACTGAAGCTTTCTTT; CDR3 protein: CSVVNTEAFF
clone size: NA; J gene: TRBJ1-3; D gene: NA; V gene: TRBV28; CDR3 DNA: TGTGCCAGCACGTGGGGACGGACCTCTGGAAACACCATATATTTT; CDR3 protein: CASTWGRTSGNTIYF
clone size: few; J gene: TRBJ2-6; D gene: NA; V gene: TRBV5-1; CDR3 DNA: TGCGCCAGCAGCAAAGACAGGTCTGGGGCCAACGTCCTGACTTTC; CDR3 protein: CASSKDRSGANVLTF
clone size: NA; J gene: TRBJ1-5; D gene: NA; V gene: TRBV30; CDR3 DNA: TGTGCCTGGAGCCGGGGGGGTGCAAGCAATCAGCCCCAGCATTTT; CDR3 protein: CAWSRGGASNQPQHF
clone size: NA; J gene: TRBJ1-5; D gene: NA; V gene: TRBV6-2/TRBV6-3; CDR3 DNA: TGTGCCAGCAGTTACCAAACCTCAGGGAATCAGCCCCAGCATTTT; CDR3 protein: CASSYQTSGNQPQHF
clone size: NA; J gene: TRBJ1-6; D gene: NA; V gene: TRBV7-8; CDR3 DNA: TGTGCCAGCAGCTCCTACCGCCTACGCTCCTATAATTCACCCCTCCACTTT; CDR3 protein: CASSSYRLRSYNSPLHF
clone size: NA; J gene: TRBJ1-2; D gene: NA; V gene: TRBV15; CDR3 DNA: TGTGCCACCAGCCCTCAGCCCGGACGGCAAGCTAACTATGGCTACACCTTC; CDR3 protein: CATSPQPGRQANYGYTF
clone size: once; J gene: TRBJ1-2; D gene: TRBD1; V gene: TRBV5-1; CDR3 DNA: TGCGCCAGCAGCTTGGATCCGCGGGACAGGGAAAATGGCTATGGCTACACCTTC; CDR3 protein: CASSLDPRDRENGYGYTF
clone size: NA; J gene: TRBJ1-3; D gene: TRBD1; V gene: TRBV18; CDR3 DNA: TGTGCCAGCTCACCGGGGACAGTCGGAAACACCATATATTTT; CDR3 protein: CASSPGTVGNTIYF
clone size: NA; J gene: TRBJ1-5; D gene: NA; V gene: TRBV4-2; CDR3 DNA: TGTGCCAGCAGCCTCGGAGGCAGCAATCAGCCCCAGCATTTT; CDR3 protein: CASSLGGSNQPQHF
clone size: NA; J gene: TRBJ2-3; D gene: TRBD1; V gene: TRBV7-3; CDR3 DNA: TGTGCCAGCAGCGCCGGACAGGGTGTTTCGGATACGCAGTATTTT; CDR3 protein: CASSAGQGVSDTQYF
clone size: NA; J gene: TRBJ1-2; D gene: TRBD1; V gene: TRBV5-1; CDR3 DNA: TGCGCCAGCAGCTTGGCAGGAGCGGGGACAGGGGGATCCTATGGCTACACCTTC; CDR3 protein: CASSLAGAGTGGSYGYTF
clone size: NA; J gene: TRBJ2-5; D gene: TRBD2; V gene: TRBV12-3/TRBV12-4; CDR3 DNA: TGTGCCAGCAGGACTAGCGGCAAAGAGACCCAGTACTTC; CDR3 protein: CASRTSGKETQYF